This TCR beta chain was captured by sequencing in a study of CD8 T cells in Susac syndrome (dated by TCRdb to the late 2010s). Concerning the study at large: Repertoire sequencing was used to test whether CD8+ T cell activation and differentiation in Susac syndrome was antigen driven.

Peripheral blood CD8+ and CD4+ T cells from healthy donors, Susac syndrome patients and multiple sclerosis patients were profiled by high-throughput TCR beta sequencing. Multiple sclerosis controls were treatment-naive patients with stable or active relapsing-remitting disease fulfilling revised McDonald criteria. Bulk CD8+ and CD4+ T cells were purified by magnetic negative isolation, whereas CD8+ TEMRA cells were enriched by FACS. Blood was drawn into EDTA tubes, processed within 24 hours, and PBMCs were isolated by density gradient centrifugation. PBMCs intended for TCR sequencing were frozen in liquid nitrogen and were later thawed in a 37 degrees C water bath. Purity of sorted or isolated CD4+, CD8+ and CD8+ TEMRA cells was at least 90%. V is pared back by 3 bases and J by 5 bases, with 7 bases lying between the germline termini. The germline V gene encodes CDR1 SGHDN and CDR2 FVKESK. There are 12 amino acids in the CDR3, from cysteine to phenylalanine inclusive. Of the read, only the CDR3 DNA is kept; its 36 bases are in frame from base 1.

Study-wide conclusions, independent of this receptor: The TCR sequencing and HLA analysis was acknowledged to have included a relatively small number of individuals.

On this clonotype itself: The specificity of this receptor is unknown. Within one base of it there is no much larger clone, and no base qualities were kept.

RNA was extracted using the RNeasy kit, and about 0.5 to 1 microgram was reverse transcribed with random hexamers. TCR beta CDR3 regions were amplified with the immunoSEQ multiplex PCR assay covering 54 Vbeta and 13 Jbeta segments. PCR amplification bias was corrected using a synthetic template baseline for primer optimization and computational correction. The paper's processing steps were these. Reads were annotated to V, D and J genes per IMGT and analyzed with immunoSEQ Analyzer, keeping only productive sequences. Clonality was calculated as one minus the Shannon entropy normalized by log2 of the number of productive unique sequences. Public and private clones were assessed among the 100 most prevalent clones of each patient and control. Clones were defined as Susac-specific when absent from the healthy and MS cohorts, from about 1,100 published viral clones and from other ImmuneACCESS disease sequences. TCRdb trimmed the raw reads at Q25, called clones with MiXCR and kept productive beta chains. Rows are unified per CDR3 protein, each entry keeping the most common DNA and genes. Here the V and J calls rest on TCRdb's processing, not on the authors' analysis. Here the sample has around 280,000 distinct CDR3 sequences; 92% occur a single time. The top ten hold approximately 0.065% of the sample.

This receptor was obtained from a human donor with multiple sclerosis. The sequenced sample was CD4+ T cells from PBMCs. The rearranged segments are TRBV14 and TRBJ1-2; no D segment can be confidently identified. The bases are TGTGCCAGCAGCCAGGACGGTTATGGCTACACCTTC. This is translated as CASSQDGYGYTF.